This TCR beta chain was identified in a study of T-cell reconstitution after alpha-beta-depleted transplantation in children. Unique molecular identifiers were built into the TCRbeta library. TCRdb re-called the PCR reads with MiXCR, one entry per CDR3 protein. This sample has 190,000 or so distinct CDR3 sequences; approximately 7% occur once, and the top ten carry 3%. The V end lost 0 bases, the J end lost 5 bases, and 4 bases lay between the germline ends. The CDR3 length is 11 residues. Germline-derived CDR1 and CDR2 are DFQATT and SNEGSKA (reference sequence). The source is a human donor who donated a stem cell graft to a child with Wiskott-Aldrich syndrome. The sample was PBMCs from the stem cell graft donor, taken from the stem cell graft. V and J are TRBV20-1 and TRBJ1-1, with unresolved D. The CDR3 coding sequence is TGCAGTGCTAGAGATTTGACTGAAGCTTTCTTT. Its translation is CSARDLTEAFF.